This TCR beta chain was identified during a study of cytotoxic CD8 clonotypes in ibrutinib-treated CLL. A note on this clone: The antigen remains unidentified.

V lost 1 base and J lost 0, with 7 bases in between. CDR1 and CDR2 from the germline V gene are MGHDK and SYGVNS. CDR3 length: 14 residues. Whole-study findings and limits: Clonality increased at ibrutinib response and stayed stable in sustained remission. At progression, however, it fell back toward baseline.

Profiled with immunoSEQ multiplex PCR; TCRdb holds only in-frame clones, not every one. The table records hundreds of thousands of clones, 70% of them present only once. This receptor was identified in a human donor with chronic lymphocytic leukemia. The sequencing used PBMCs, collected after 24 months of ibrutinib treatment. The V gene is TRBV25-1, the J gene TRBJ2-7; a possible D gene is TRBD2 (6 bases). The CDR3 protein is CASSEWDSSYEQYF. The CDR3 DNA reads TGTGCCAGCAGTGAATGGGACTCCTCCTACGAGCAGTACTTC.